These 21 T cell receptor beta chains came from one sample sequenced in a study of blood T cell repertoires in COVID-19. Libraries were prepared by immunoSEQ multiplex PCR; TCRdb keeps only in-frame clonotypes and omits some of them. The sample has over 120,000 clones, about 90% seen once. Sequencing was done on a sample of peripheral blood. The receptors come from a man aged 50-60 years who had recovered from COVID-19.

The rearrangement links TRBV5-1 to TRBJ2-2; perhaps TRBD2 as D (6 bases). CDR3 length equals 15 residues. CDR1 is SGHRS and CDR2 is YFSETQ in the germline V gene. V dropped 4 bases and J dropped 4 bases, with 14 bases sitting between them. CDR3 sequence reads: CASSAGGVATGELFF. As DNA, the CDR3 is TGCGCCAGCAGCGCGGGCGGGGTGGCCACCGGGGAGCTGTTTTTT.

The rearrangement uses TRBV9 and TRBJ2-5; TRBD2 matches 8 bases. The V segment lost 0 bases and the J segment 4 bases; nucleotides outside the gene matches: 8. Germline CDR1 reads SGDLS; CDR2 reads YYNGEE. The CDR3 runs to 16 residues. In DNA form, the CDR3 reads TGTGCCAGCAGCGTAGGGGCCTCTGCGGGGGGAGAGACCCAGTACTTC. Protein: CASSVGASAGGETQYF.

The chain joins TRBV12-3 or TRBV12-4 to TRBJ1-1; possible D gene TRBD1, 5 bases. V lost 6 bases to trimming and J lost 9 bases, with 17 bases between them. The CDR3 sequence is 13 residues long. CDR3 nucleotide sequence: TGTGCCAGCAGGGGGGACTCCCGACGGAAAGCTTTCTTT. Translating gives CASRGDSRRKAFF.

V gene TRBV5-6 combines with J gene TRBJ2-1; 13 positions agree with TRBD2. Germline CDR1 SGHDT, CDR2 YYEEEE. There are 17 residues in the CDR3. J lost 0 bases, V lost 5 bases, and 5 bases had no gene match. The CDR3 is CASRTSGGPSSYNEQFF. The CDR3 region has the DNA TGTGCCAGCAGGACTAGCGGGGGGCCGAGCTCCTACAATGAGCAGTTCTTC.

V is TRBV2 and J is TRBJ1-2; 9 bases agree with TRBD1. The CDR3 totals 13 residues. V lost 6 bases and J lost 5; bases outside the gene matches: 4. Germline V gene lookup returns CDR1 SNHLY and CDR2 FYNNEI. CDR3 in amino acids: CASRQTGGYGYTF. The CDR3 DNA reads as TGTGCCAGCAGACAGACAGGGGGATATGGCTACACCTTC.

The chain carries TRBV18 and TRBJ2-2; D is unresolved. This CDR3 is 14 amino acids long. The germline V gene encodes CDR1 KGHSH and CDR2 LQKENI. V was pared by 5 bases and J by 1 base, with 8 bases between. The CDR3 is CASSFTGNTGELFF. The DNA for the CDR3 is TGTGCCAGCTCATTTACGGGGAACACCGGGGAGCTGTTTTTT.

The chain joins TRBV19 to TRBJ1-1; the match to TRBD1 covers 7 bases. The J segment lost 1 base and the V segment lost 3 bases, leaving 5 bases of the junction unmatched. The CDR3 is 15 amino acids. CDR1 is LNHDA and CDR2 is SQIVND in the germline V gene (reference sequence). The CDR3 nucleotides are TGTGCCAGTAGTATTTACAGGGGAGGGAACACTGAAGCTTTCTTT. Protein product: CASSIYRGGNTEAFF.

This chain uses TRBV5-1 with TRBJ2-7; 10 nucleotides agree with TRBD1. Losses at the gene ends were 0 bases for V and 5 bases for J; bases not matched to a gene: 5. The germline CDR1 and CDR2 sequences are SGHRS and YFSETQ. The CDR3 runs 15 residues. CDR3 amino acids: CASSLAGTGVNEQYF. CDR3 DNA sequence: TGCGCCAGCAGCTTGGCGGGGACAGGGGTTAACGAGCAGTACTTC. The complete variable domain, with remaining parts taken from reference TRBV5-1 and TRBJ2-7, reads KAGVTQTPRYLIKTRGQQVTLSCSPISGHRSVSWYQQTPGQGLQFLFEYFSETQRNKGNFPGRFSGRQFSNSRSEMNVSTLELGDSALYLCASSLAGTGVNEQYFGPGTRLTVT.

This chain joins TRBV4-2 and TRBJ1-2; possible D gene TRBD1, 5 bases. The CDR3 length is 14 residues. The germline V and J ends were trimmed by 4 bases and 7 bases, with 16 bases remaining between them. CDR1 is LGHNA and CDR2 is YNFKEQ in the germline V gene. CDR3 bases: TGTGCCAGCAGCCCCCCTGACAGTCGCCTTGGCTACACCTTC. This translates into CASSPPDSRLGYTF.

V and J are TRBV7-2 and TRBJ2-5; TRBD2 matches at 9 bases. Trimming at V came to 3 bases and at J to 4 bases, leaving 3 bases not matched to a gene. The germline CDR1 and CDR2 sequences are SGHTA and FQGNSA. CDR3 length: 14 amino acids. The CDR3 bases are TGTGCCAGCAGCTTGGGCGGGGGGGCAGAGACCCAGTACTTC. Translated: CASSLGGGAETQYF.

This clone was recorded many times. The chain is built from TRBV10-3 and TRBJ2-3; no clear D. Trimming removed 3 bases at V and 2 bases at J, with 9 bases between. Germline lookup yields CDR1 ENHRY and CDR2 SYGVKD. The CDR3 runs to 14 residues. Written as DNA, the CDR3 is TGTGCCATCAGTGACCGGCGGCCCACAGATACGCAGTATTTT. This codes for CAISDRRPTDTQYF.

The chain recombines TRBV5-6 with TRBJ1-2; weak D call: TRBD1 (5 bases). V lost 4 bases and J lost 0, with 16 bases in between. The length of the CDR3 is 16 residues. Germline-derived CDR1 and CDR2 are SGHDT and YYEEEE. This chain's CDR3 is CASSNWHAGANYGYTF. The DNA for the CDR3 is TGTGCCAGCAGCAATTGGCATGCGGGGGCTAACTATGGCTACACCTTC.

The chain combines TRBV12-3 or TRBV12-4 with TRBJ1-4; D might be TRBD1 (6 bases). V lost 5 bases and J lost 8, with 12 bases in between. The CDR3 runs to 13 residues. CDR3 sequence (DNA): TGTGCCAGCAGTCTACAGGGTTGGGAAAAACTGTTTTTT. Its protein is CASSLQGWEKLFF.

The J gene is TRBJ2-3, the V gene TRBV7-2, with D possibly being TRBD2 (6 bases). Trimming pared 0 bases from V and 8 bases from J, leaving 12 bases between. The CDR3 spans 14 residues. Germline V gene sequence: CDR1 SGHTA, CDR2 FQGNSA. The DNA of the CDR3 is TGTGCCAGCAGCTTAGCCGGGACCGGGGGTACGCAGTATTTT. It translates to CASSLAGTGGTQYF.

The chain carries TRBV4-1 and TRBJ1-4, with D unclear. The germline V gene has CDR1 MGHRA and CDR2 YSYEKL. The CDR3 totals 15 residues. Trimming pared 2 bases from V and 0 bases from J, leaving 7 bases between. The CDR3 region is CASSQIAATNEKLFF. DNA of the CDR3: TGCGCCAGCAGCCAAATAGCGGCAACTAATGAAAAACTGTTTTTT.

The V call is TRBV5-1, the J call TRBJ1-2, with 7 bases lining up with TRBD1. The CDR3 has 16 amino acids. The V gene end was trimmed by 0 bases and the J gene end by 0 bases; junction bases not matched to a gene: 5. CDR1 is SGHRS and CDR2 is YFSETQ in the germline V gene. This chain's CDR3 is CASSLDRGMPNYGYTF. CDR3 in DNA: TGCGCCAGCAGCTTGGACAGGGGTATGCCTAACTATGGCTACACCTTC.

The V call is TRBV6-5, the J call TRBJ1-2; TRBD1 matches at 7 bases. CDR3 length: 16 amino acids. Germline-derived CDR1 and CDR2 are MNHEY and SVGAGI. V shed 0 bases and J 5 bases; nucleotides not matched to a gene: 9. CDR3 residues: CASSYSGGAGGYGYTF. The CDR3 DNA follows: TGTGCCAGCAGTTACTCCGGTGGTGCAGGGGGATATGGCTACACCTTC.

The gene calls are TRBV9 and TRBJ2-7, with D possibly being TRBD2 (6 bases). The CDR3 contains 13 residues. From germline, CDR1 is SGDLS and CDR2 YYNGEE. The V and J ends lost 4 bases and 5 bases respectively, with 13 bases between them. CDR3 nucleotides: TGTGCCAGCAGCCTTCCAGGGAGGCACGAGCAGTACTTC. Translating it yields CASSLPGRHEQYF.

This clone showed up just a few times. The V call is TRBV5-4, the J call TRBJ1-1; a weak D match, TRBD1 (6 bases). Germline assignment: CDR1 SGHNT and CDR2 YYREEE (reference sequence). V was pared by 4 bases and J by 0 bases, with 13 bases between. The length of the CDR3 is 15 residues. This CDR3 reads CASSPPGHLNTEAFF. The CDR3, as DNA: TGTGCCAGCAGCCCACCGGGACATTTGAACACTGAAGCTTTCTTT. Full variable domain (missing parts from reference TRBV5-4 and TRBJ1-1): ETGVTQSPTHLIKTRGQQVTLRCSSQSGHNTVSWYQQALGQGPQFIFQYYREEENGRGNFPPRFSGLQFPNYSSELNVNALELDDSALYLCASSPPGHLNTEAFFGQGTRLTVV.

This chain joins TRBV3-1 (or the pseudogene TRBV3-2) and TRBJ2-3; no definite D call. Germline-derived CDR1 and CDR2 are LGHDT and YNNKEL (reference sequence). Trimming pared 3 bases from V and 6 bases from J, leaving 7 bases between. There are 12 residues in the CDR3. In nucleotides, the CDR3 is TGTGCCAGCAGCCAGAGCATGGATACGCAGTATTTT. Protein sequence: CASSQSMDTQYF.

V is TRBV7-9 and J is TRBJ1-1, with TRBD1 as a possible D gene (6 bases). This CDR3 is built from 15 residues. Trimming removed 5 bases from V and 7 bases from J, with 20 bases in between. CDR1 and CDR2 from the germline V gene are SEHNR and FQNEAQ (reference sequence). This CDR3 reads CASSGRTEPRGEAFF. CDR3 nucleotides: TGTGCCAGCAGCGGTAGGACAGAACCGAGGGGTGAAGCTTTCTTT.